This is a list of T cell receptor beta chains from one sample in a study of OX40 agonist ivuxolimab in advanced cancers. TCRdb's table, derived via immunoSEQ multiplex PCR, lists solely in-frame clones and lacks some. The sample records roughly 70,000 clones, approximately 86% being singletons. This specimen was CD4+ or CD8+ T cells sorted from blood, taken in a trial of the OX40 agonist ivuxolimab. The receptor set was obtained from an adult with an advanced solid tumor such as melanoma, head and neck, liver or kidney cancer. The CDR3 runs from the conserved cysteine through the conserved F or W. D genes are given only for firm matches. Rows give clone size only sometimes, using once, few, many, or a class for an expanded clone.

V gene	J gene	clone size	D gene	CDR3 DNA	CDR3 protein
TRBV5-1	TRBJ1-2	once	-	TGCGCCAGCAGCTTGGGAGGAACGGGGGGTAATGGCTACACCTTC	CASSLGGTGGNGYTF
TRBV7-3	TRBJ2-5	-	-	TGTGCCAGCAGCCCGGGAAGTGAGAGGGAGACCCAGTACTTC	CASSPGSERETQYF
TRBV5-1	TRBJ1-6	once	-	TGCGCCAGCAGCTTGGCCAAAGGGGGGAGCTATAATTCACCCCTCCACTTT	CASSLAKGGSYNSPLHF
TRBV7-8	TRBJ2-2	-	TRBD1	TGTGCCAGCAGCTACAGACAGGGGAACACCGGGGAGCTGTTTTTT	CASSYRQGNTGELFF
TRBV7-8	TRBJ2-5	-	TRBD2	TGTGCCAGCACCGACGGGGGGGAAGATGGAGAGACCCAGTACTTC	CASTDGGEDGETQYF
TRBV4-3	TRBJ2-5	-	-	TGCGCCAGCAGCCAAGTTGGAGGGGCTAGCGCGGAGACCCAGTACTTC	CASSQVGGASAETQYF
TRBV2	TRBJ1-5	few	-	TGTGCCAGCAGTGAGCGCCTTAATCAGCCCCAGCATTTT	CASSERLNQPQHF
TRBV2	TRBJ1-1	-	TRBD1	TGTGCCAGCAGCCCTCGGACAGGGGCCAACACTGAAGCTTTCTTT	CASSPRTGANTEAFF
TRBV7-8	TRBJ1-6	-	TRBD1	TGTGCCAGCAGCCCGGACAGGGCGAATTCACCCCTCCACTTT	CASSPDRANSPLHF
TRBV28	TRBJ1-3	once	-	TGTGCCGCCCGACCGGGATCTGGAAACACCATATATTTT	CAARPGSGNTIYF
TRBV6-1	TRBJ1-1	-	TRBD1	TGTGCCAGCAGTACCCGGACAGGAAGGACTGAAGCTTTCTTT	CASSTRTGRTEAFF
TRBV19	TRBJ1-1	-	-	TGTGCCAGTAGTATAGATCCATATCAGGACACTGAAGCTTTCTTT	CASSIDPYQDTEAFF
TRBV6-1	TRBJ1-4	-	-	TGTGCCAGCGGGGAGACAGAAGCAACTAATGAAAAACTGTTTTTT	CASGETEATNEKLFF
TRBV29-1	TRBJ2-5	-	TRBD2	TGCAGCGTTGTCGGGGCTAGCGGGGGGGAGACCCAGTACTTC	CSVVGASGGETQYF
TRBV7-2	TRBJ2-7	few	-	TGTGCCAGCAGCTTAACGGACGGCTACGAGCAGTACTTC	CASSLTDGYEQYF
TRBV6-1	TRBJ2-7	-	-	TGTGCCAGCCCCCGGGAGTGGGGTTCGAAGGAGCAGTACTTC	CASPREWGSKEQYF
TRBV18	TRBJ2-2	-	TRBD1	TGTGCCAGCTCACCACCAAAGGGACAGGAGAACACCGGGGAGCTGTTTTTT	CASSPPKGQENTGELFF
TRBV30	TRBJ2-3	-	TRBD2	TGTGCCTGGAGTGTACTAGCGGGAGATCTACCTGATAGCACAGATACGCAGTATTTT	CAWSVLAGDLPDSTDTQYF
TRBV27	TRBJ1-5	once	TRBD1	TGTGCCAGCAGAAGACAGGGCAGCAATCAGCCCCAGCATTTT	CASRRQGSNQPQHF
TRBV9	TRBJ2-2	-	TRBD1	TGTGCCAGCAGCGAGGACAGGGTCAGAACCGGGGAGCTGTTTTTT	CASSEDRVRTGELFF
TRBV28	TRBJ2-7	-	-	TGTGCCATCAAGGGGCCTCCAGCGAATTACGAGCAGTACTTC	CAIKGPPANYEQYF
TRBV7-2	TRBJ2-7	-	TRBD1	TGTGCCAGCAGCTTAGTGGCCGGCGGCGGGACAGGTTTCGAGCAGTACTTC	CASSLVAGGGTGFEQYF
TRBV30	TRBJ2-2	-	TRBD2	TGTGCCTGGACCAAGACTAGCGGGAGGGGCGGGGAGCTGTTTTTT	CAWTKTSGRGGELFF
TRBV30	TRBJ1-4	-	TRBD1	TGTGCCTGGAGTACCACAGGGGGTGGTGAAAAACTGTTTTTT	CAWSTTGGGEKLFF
TRBV7-2	TRBJ2-5	-	-	TGTGCCAGCAGCTTAGGGTACAGGGAAGAGACCCAGTACTTC	CASSLGYREETQYF
TRBV7-2	TRBJ2-7	-	-	TGTGCCAGCACCCAGGACCAGTCCTACGAGCAGTACTTC	CASTQDQSYEQYF
TRBV18	TRBJ2-1	few	-	TGTGCCAGCTCACCAGTGTATAGGGACGATGAGCAGTTCTTC	CASSPVYRDDEQFF
TRBV14	TRBJ1-5	few	-	TGTGCCAGCAGCCAAAGTGGGCATCAGCCCCAGCATTTT	CASSQSGHQPQHF
TRBV7-2	TRBJ2-5	-	-	TGTGCCAGCAGCACTAGAAGCGGACGGGTCGAGACCCAGTACTTC	CASSTRSGRVETQYF